One and the same sample provided the 29 T cell receptor beta chains below, sequenced in a study of cytomegalovirus exposure and HLA in healthy donors. The PCR contained 60 Vbeta and 13 Jbeta primers. The data were produced by immunoSEQ multiplex PCR, yet TCRdb's version contains in-frame clones alone and is incomplete. The sample consists of just over 95,000 clones, around 73% of them appearing once. Sequencing used PBMCs. The source is a woman aged 40 to 50 in good health and CMV-seropositive.

The chain recombines TRBV29-1 with TRBJ2-5, with TRBD2 identical over 15 bases. The CDR3 length is 14 residues. Trimming at V came to 5 bases and at J to 5 bases, leaving 3 bases not matched to a gene. Germline V gives CDR1 SQVTM, CDR2 ANQGSEA. CDR3 sequence: CSVSGTSGGETQYF. The CDR3 nucleotides are TGCAGCGTTTCCGGGACTAGCGGGGGGGAGACCCAGTACTTC.

This clone was observed once. The CDR3 DNA reads as TGCGCCAGCAGCCAGGGCCCCACAGGGGTGTCAATGAACACTGAAGCTTTCTTT. Amino acid sequence: CASSQGPTGVSMNTEAFF. The gene calls are TRBV4-1 and TRBJ1-1; 7 positions match TRBD1. From germline, CDR1 is MGHRA and CDR2 YSYEKL. The CDR3 loop spans 18 amino acids. Germline trimming cut 3 bases from V and 0 bases from J; bases unmatched to any gene: 13.

The chain uses TRBV6-4 and TRBJ1-2, with TRBD1 identical over 8 bases. The CDR3 has 16 amino acids. The J segment lost 8 bases and the V segment lost 0 bases, leaving 11 bases of the junction unmatched. Germline V gives CDR1 MRHNA, CDR2 SNTAGT. CDR3 bases: TGTGCCAGCAGTGACTCCCGACAGGGGACCTATTGGGGCTACACCTTC. Residues: CASSDSRQGTYWGYTF.

The table lists this clone with a count of one. The same CDR3 is also encoded by other DNA sequences in this sample. The chain joins TRBV25-1 to TRBJ2-5; perhaps TRBD1 as D (5 bases). The V end lost 6 bases, the J end lost 5 bases, and 16 bases lay between the germline ends. The length of the CDR3 is 14 residues. The germline V gene has CDR1 MGHDK and CDR2 SYGVNS. The CDR3 DNA reads as TGTGCCAGCAGCCCGGGCCAGGGCGTTGAGACCCAGTACTTC. Protein sequence: CASSPGQGVETQYF.

This clone is a singleton in its sample. The chain uses TRBV6-5 and TRBJ1-6; perhaps TRBD1 as D (6 bases). The CDR3 loop spans 14 amino acids. The V end was cut by 1 base, the J end by 11 bases, with 12 bases between. CDR1 and CDR2 (germline): MNHEY, SVGAGI. CDR3 in amino acids: CASSYYRAVPPLHF. The CDR3 coding sequence is TGTGCCAGCAGTTACTACAGGGCTGTGCCACCCCTCCACTTT.

CDR3 loop: CASKEGMGNQPQHF. The DNA of the CDR3 is TGTGCCAGCAAGGAGGGGATGGGCAATCAGCCCCAGCATTTT. The V gene is TRBV6-5, the J gene TRBJ1-5; D is possibly TRBD1 (5 bases). The V end was cut by 7 bases, the J end by 2 bases, with 12 bases between. This CDR3 has 14 amino acids. The germline CDR1 and CDR2 sequences are MNHEY and SVGAGI.

V and J are TRBV5-8 and TRBJ1-1, with TRBD1 matching 11 bases. The CDR3 loop spans 15 amino acids. Trimming took 6 bases from V and 4 from J; bases not matched to a gene: 8. Germline assignment: CDR1 SGHTS and CDR2 YDEGEE. CDR3 nucleotide sequence: TGTGCCAGCAACTTATGGACAGGGGGCATCACTGAAGCTTTCTTT. This translates into CASNLWTGGITEAFF.

The CDR3, as DNA: TGCGCCAGCAGCTTGGGTAGTAGCGGGATCTCAGATACGCAGTATTTT. Encoded protein: CASSLGSSGISDTQYF. The rearrangement uses TRBV5-1 and TRBJ2-3, with 8 positions matching TRBD2. V shed 0 bases and J 4 bases; nucleotides not matched to a gene: 7. Germline V CDR1 and CDR2: SGHRS, YFSETQ. This CDR3 is 16 amino acids long.

J is TRBJ2-1 and V is TRBV19; 15 bases align to TRBD2. The junction had 7 bases not matched to a gene; V was cut back by 4 bases and J by 0 bases. This CDR3 contains 19 residues. Germline CDR1 reads LNHDA; CDR2 reads SQIVND (reference sequence). CDR3 region: CASSTGLAGGKSSYNEQFF. The DNA for the CDR3 is TGTGCCAGTAGTACTGGACTAGCGGGAGGGAAATCCTCCTACAATGAGCAGTTCTTC. Looking up the rest from reference TRBV19 and TRBJ2-1 gives the full variable domain: DGGITQSPKYLFRKEGQNVTLSCEQNLNHDAMYWYRQDPGQGLRLIYYSQIVNDFQKGDIAEGYSVSREKKESFPLTVTSAQKNPTAFYLCASSTGLAGGKSSYNEQFFGPGTRLTVL.

V usage is TRBV7-8 and J usage is TRBJ2-5, with 10 bases identical to TRBD2. In germline, CDR1 is SGHVS, CDR2 FQNEAQ. This CDR3 has 16 amino acids. V was clipped by 4 bases and J by 11 bases; unmatched bases: 16. This CDR3 reads CASSSRAGTSVGGQYF. The CDR3 region has the DNA TGTGCCAGCAGCTCTCGTGCCGGGACTAGCGTGGGGGGGCAGTACTTC.

This chain joins TRBV28 and TRBJ1-5, with a possible D match to TRBD1 (6 bases). Germline V gene lookup returns CDR1 MDHEN and CDR2 SYDVKM. V was clipped by 0 bases and J by 4 bases, with 13 bases between them. The CDR3 is made up of 16 amino acids. The CDR3 region has the DNA TGTGCCAGCAGTTTATGGGGGGCCGAGGGAAATCAGCCCCAGCATTTT. Translation: CASSLWGAEGNQPQHF.

This sequence joins TRBV5-1 and TRBJ2-5; D is perhaps TRBD2 (5 bases). CDR3 length equals 14 residues. V shed 3 bases and J shed 5 bases, with 14 bases lying between them. Looked up from germline, CDR1 is SGHRS and CDR2 is YFSETQ. CDR3 bases: TGCGCCAGCAGCTGGAACGGGATGGAGGAGACCCAGTACTTC. Its translation: CASSWNGMEETQYF.

This clone was observed a single time. V and J are TRBV2 and TRBJ2-1; tentative D call: TRBD1 (6 bases). The CDR3 has 15 residues. Germline CDR1 SNHLY, CDR2 FYNNEI. V was clipped by 7 bases and J by 0 bases, with 13 bases between them. The CDR3, as DNA: TGTGCCAGCACTCCGGACAGCTACTCCTACAATGAGCAGTTCTTC. It translates to CASTPDSYSYNEQFF.

This clone was seen only a few times. The rearrangement uses TRBV13 and TRBJ1-4, with 8 nucleotides matching TRBD1. The CDR3 spans 15 residues. Germline trimming cut 5 bases from V and 2 bases from J; bases unmatched to any gene: 4. The V gene's germline CDR1 is PRHDT and CDR2 FYEKMQ (reference sequence). CDR3 sequence: CASSPYRGTNEKLFF. DNA for the CDR3: TGTGCCAGCAGCCCCTACAGGGGGACTAATGAAAAACTGTTTTTT.

The V gene is TRBV7-9, the J gene TRBJ2-5, with 12 bases matching TRBD2. CDR3 length: 16 residues. With V trimmed by 5 bases and J by 1 base, 5 bases remained unmatched. Germline CDR1 reads SEHNR; CDR2 reads FQNEAQ (reference sequence). In DNA, the CDR3 is TGTGCCAGCAGCCCTAGCGGGAGGGGCCCCCAAGAGACCCAGTACTTC. Translated, it gives CASSPSGRGPQETQYF. The variable domain in full, with the rest retrieved from reference TRBV7-9 and TRBJ2-5, is DTGVSQNPRHKITKRGQNVTFRCDPISEHNRLYWYRQTLGQGPEFLTYFQNEAQLEKSRLLSDRFSAERPKGSFSTLEIQRTEQGDSAMYLCASSPSGRGPQETQYFGPGTRLLVL.

This rearrangement joins TRBV2 to TRBJ2-3; D possibly corresponds to TRBD2 (6 bases). The germline V gene encodes CDR1 SNHLY and CDR2 FYNNEI. There are 14 residues in the CDR3. Trimming cost V 6 bases and J 5 bases, with 15 bases left between them. Here the CDR3 DNA reads TGTGCCAGCAGCGCCGGGGGAGGCATAGATACGCAGTATTTT. It translates to CASSAGGGIDTQYF.

This chain joins TRBV19 and TRBJ2-1; TRBD1 is a possible D gene (6 bases). The CDR3 consists of 16 residues. Trimming took 7 bases from V and 1 from J, leaving 17 bases between them. From germline, CDR1 is LNHDA and CDR2 SQIVND (reference sequence). The CDR3 here is CASKGWQGMSYNEQFF. Here the CDR3 DNA reads TGTGCCAGTAAAGGGTGGCAGGGGATGTCCTACAATGAGCAGTTCTTC.

The chain links TRBV19 to TRBJ1-1; 9 bases are shared with TRBD1. The CDR3 loop spans 14 amino acids. V shed 7 bases and J 4 bases; nucleotides not matched to a gene: 7. Germline V CDR1 and CDR2: LNHDA, SQIVND (reference sequence). The CDR3 DNA sequence: TGTGCCAGTACGACGGGACAGGGTGGCACTGAAGCTTTCTTT. This sequence encodes CASTTGQGGTEAFF.

J is TRBJ2-7 and V is TRBV7-3; 9 positions agree with TRBD1. With V trimmed by 4 bases and J by 5 bases, 9 bases remained unmatched. CDR1 and CDR2 from the germline V gene are SGHTA and FQGTGA. The CDR3 length is 15 residues. The CDR3 sequence: CASSSTGGVQNEQYF. CDR3 bases: TGTGCCAGCAGCTCCACAGGGGGCGTGCAGAACGAGCAGTACTTC.

The chain has TRBV9 and TRBJ2-2; 8 bases fit TRBD1. The germline V gene has CDR1 SGDLS and CDR2 YYNGEE. V gave up 3 bases and J gave up 6 bases; unmatched junction bases: 7. This CDR3 is built from 15 residues. DNA for the CDR3: TGTGCCAGCAGCGCAGGGGGCGCAATATCCGGGGAGCTGTTTTTT. Its translation: CASSAGGAISGELFF.

This clone was counted between two and nine times. The chain combines TRBV6-1 with TRBJ2-1, with TRBD2 identical over 10 bases. This CDR3 is built from 15 residues. Losses at the gene ends were 1 base for V and 15 bases for J; bases not matched to a gene: 12. Germline V gene data show CDR1 as MNHNS and CDR2 as SASEGT. CDR3 amino acids: CASSEGASGSAKVFF. CDR3 nucleotide sequence: TGTGCCAGCAGTGAAGGGGCTAGCGGGAGCGCCAAGGTGTTCTTC.

This clone was seen more than once but under ten times. V and J are TRBV5-1 and TRBJ2-5; D is unclear. Germline V CDR1 and CDR2: SGHRS, YFSETQ. Between the trimmed V and J ends, which lost 0 bases and 5 bases, there was a span of 11 bases. The CDR3 length is 14 residues. The CDR3 here is CASSLGATRETQYF. CDR3 nucleotide sequence: TGCGCCAGCAGCTTGGGGGCAACCCGGGAGACCCAGTACTTC.

The chain combines TRBV5-5 with TRBJ1-3; 7 bases match TRBD1. This CDR3 has 16 residues. Germline CDR1 and CDR2: SGHKS and YYEKEE (reference sequence). The ends lost 4 bases at V and 4 bases at J; junction bases unmatched: 11. This chain's CDR3 is CASSRALQGSGNTIYF. CDR3 bases: TGTGCCAGCAGCCGGGCACTACAGGGGTCAGGAAACACCATATATTTT.

The chain employs TRBV9 and TRBJ2-1; a possible D gene is TRBD1 (6 bases). The V end was cut by 3 bases, the J end by 5 bases, with 15 bases between. CDR1 is SGDLS and CDR2 is YYNGEE in the germline V gene. The CDR3 sequence is 15 residues long. CDR3 region: CASSGIGTPHNEQFF. CDR3 nucleotides: TGTGCCAGCAGCGGAATCGGGACACCCCACAATGAGCAGTTCTTC.

The chain couples TRBV5-6 to TRBJ2-3; D is undetermined. The CDR3 loop spans 13 amino acids. Per the germline V gene, CDR1 is SGHDT and CDR2 is YYEEEE. V lost 2 bases and J lost 2, with 6 bases in between. As DNA, the CDR3 is TGTGCCAGCAGCTTACACCCCACAGATACGCAGTATTTT. As protein: CASSLHPTDTQYF.

The chain uses TRBV30 and TRBJ2-7, with TRBD2 matching 7 bases. CDR3 length: 13 residues. Germline values: CDR1 GTSNPN, CDR2 SVGIG (reference sequence). The V and J ends lost 2 bases and 2 bases, in that order; junction bases with no gene match: 3. The CDR3, as DNA: TGTGCCTGGAGTCAAGCGGGAACCTACGAGCAGTACTTC. The encoded protein is CAWSQAGTYEQYF.

In this sample, this clone turned up once. The CDR3 here is CASSQDPRDRGAENTIYF. The CDR3 region has the DNA TGCGCCAGCAGCCAAGATCCCCGGGACAGGGGAGCTGAAAACACCATATATTTT. The J gene is TRBJ1-3, the V gene TRBV4-1, with TRBD1 matching over 10 bases. Germline V CDR1 and CDR2: MGHRA, YSYEKL. This CDR3 is built from 18 residues. The V segment lost 0 bases and the J segment 6 bases; nucleotides outside the gene matches: 11.

The rearrangement uses TRBV30 and TRBJ2-1, with 9 nucleotides matching TRBD2. CDR1 GTSNPN and CDR2 SVGIG come from the germline V gene (reference sequence). V shed 7 bases, J shed 8 bases, and the junction held 12 bases outside the gene matches. This CDR3 contains 14 residues. The CDR3 nucleotides are TGTGCCTACACCGGGACTAGCCTGTTTGATGAGCAGTTCTTC. Translated, it gives CAYTGTSLFDEQFF. The complete variable domain, with remaining parts taken from reference TRBV30 and TRBJ2-1, reads SQTIHQWPATLVQPVGSPLSLECTVEGTSNPNLYWYRQAAGRGLQLLFYSVGIGQISSEVPQNLSASRPQDRQFILSSKKLLLSDSGFYLCAYTGTSLFDEQFFGPGTRLTVL.

The chain employs TRBV4-2 and TRBJ2-7, with 11 positions matching TRBD2. Trimming cost V 1 base and J 7 bases; bases outside gene matches: 6. This CDR3 has 15 amino acids. From germline, CDR1 is LGHNA and CDR2 YNFKEQ. The CDR3 coding sequence is TGTGCCAGCAGCCAAGCGACTAGCGGGACCATGGAGCAGTACTTC. It translates to CASSQATSGTMEQYF.